This T cell receptor (beta chain) was captured by sequencing in a study of T cells after yellow fever vaccination. Study-level background: Each low-cell-number fraction was prepared by means of SMART-Seq v4 Ultra Low Input.

TCRdb ran MiXCR on the 5' RACE reads and lists one entry per CDR3 protein. The repertoire holds over 100,000 distinct CDR3 sequences, with roughly 8.4% as singletons. The germline V gene has CDR1 MNHEY and CDR2 SVGEGT. The CDR3 consists of 16 residues. The germline V and J ends were trimmed by 0 bases and 0 bases, with 12 bases remaining between them. The table lists this clonotype with many counts. What it recognizes is unknown. Findings and limits, study-wide: The secondary response was weaker, and its peak arrived faster, on day 5 versus 15. Boosting was followed by the reappearance of most primary-vaccination clones (about 97% CD4, about 90% CD8). FACS-sorted repertoires could contain abundant clonotypes contaminating from the bulk population.

The source was CD8+ T cells sorted from PBMCs, collected 45 days after the yellow fever booster vaccination. This receptor was obtained from a man in his thirties or forties who received the YFV17D yellow fever vaccine. The V and J genes are TRBV6-2 or TRBV6-3 and TRBJ2-7, with D uncertain. In nucleotides, the CDR3 is TGTGCCAGCAGTTACTCGGATGGTCTAAGCTCCTACGAGCAGTACTTC. Amino acid sequence: CASSYSDGLSSYEQYF.